These 24 T cell receptor beta chains share one sample of origin, sequenced in a study of OX40 agonist ivuxolimab in advanced cancers. TCRdb keeps only in-frame clones here, not all; method: immunoSEQ multiplex PCR. This sample yields 95,000 to 150,000 clones, of which 93% are seen a single time; 0.15% to 0.17% belongs to the top ten. The specimen was CD4+ or CD8+ T cells sorted from blood, collected in a trial of the OX40 agonist ivuxolimab. These receptors all come from an adult with an advanced solid tumor such as melanoma, head and neck, liver or kidney cancer.

The chain employs TRBV6-5 and TRBJ2-5; possible D gene TRBD1, 6 bases. Germline lookup yields CDR1 MNHEY and CDR2 SVGAGI. Trimming shortened V by 5 bases and J by 1 base, and 11 bases separated the two germline ends. The CDR3 contains 14 residues. The CDR3 bases are TGTGCCAGCAGTGAAGGGGGACCCCAAGAGACCCAGTACTTC. Amino acid sequence: CASSEGGPQETQYF.

The J gene is TRBJ1-5, the V gene TRBV19; 10 bases match TRBD1. CDR1 is LNHDA and CDR2 is SQIVND in the germline V gene (reference sequence). The CDR3 consists of 16 residues. The trim removed 4 bases at V and 9 bases at J, leaving 12 bases unmatched. The CDR3 sequence is CASSTTTGGGGRPQHF. CDR3 nucleotides: TGTGCCAGTAGTACCACGACAGGGGGCGGGGGAAGGCCCCAGCATTTT.

V usage is TRBV7-8 and J usage is TRBJ2-7, with D perhaps TRBD1 (6 bases). This CDR3 region has 14 residues. The V gene's germline CDR1 is SGHVS and CDR2 FQNEAQ. The V gene lost 4 bases and the J gene lost 0 bases, with 10 bases spanning the gap. CDR3: CASSSDRLSYEQYF. CDR3 bases: TGTGCCAGCAGCTCCGACAGGCTCTCCTACGAGCAGTACTTC.

This clone was detected a few times. The chain couples TRBV19 to TRBJ1-2, with D perhaps matching TRBD1 (6 bases). Looked up from germline, CDR1 is LNHDA and CDR2 is SQIVND (reference sequence). The CDR3 covers 14 residues. Trimming took off 3 bases at V and 7 bases at J, with 15 bases between the two ends. CDR3 in amino acids: CASSIMSGGGGYTF. The CDR3 DNA reads as TGTGCCAGTAGTATCATGTCCGGAGGGGGTGGCTACACCTTC.

The chain combines TRBV2 with TRBJ2-1, with TRBD2 as a possible D gene (5 bases). There are 15 residues in the CDR3. Germline CDR1 is SNHLY and CDR2 is FYNNEI. Deletions cut 5 bases from V and 3 bases from J, with 14 bases between. In DNA, the CDR3 is TGTGCCAGCAGTCCCCGGAGCGGCGGCTACAATGAGCAGTTCTTC. Its protein product is CASSPRSGGYNEQFF.

The chain employs TRBV15 and TRBJ1-5; 8 bases line up with TRBD1. Germline V gives CDR1 LNHNV, CDR2 YYDKDF (reference sequence). This CDR3 spans 15 amino acids. V was pared by 1 base and J by 7 bases, with 6 bases of the junction left unmatched. CDR3 in DNA: TGTGCCACCAGCAGAGTGCAGGGGGCGAGCCAGCCCCAGCATTTT. It specifies CATSRVQGASQPQHF.

This chain connects TRBV6-1 to TRBJ2-2; D call uncertain. CDR3 length: 12 amino acids. Trimming removed 6 bases from V and 0 bases from J, with 2 bases in between. Per germline, CDR1 MNHNS and CDR2 SASEGT. DNA of the CDR3: TGTGCCAGCAGGCCGAACACCGGGGAGCTGTTTTTT. It yields the protein CASRPNTGELFF.

The rearrangement joins TRBV5-1 to TRBJ1-1, with no clear D. The CDR3 sequence is 13 residues long. Per germline, CDR1 SGHRS and CDR2 YFSETQ. V lost 2 bases and J 1 base, leaving 6 bases between the germline ends. The CDR3 sequence: CASSLTENTEAFF. CDR3 bases: TGCGCCAGCAGCTTAACAGAGAACACTGAAGCTTTCTTT. Variable domain in full (rest from reference TRBV5-1 and TRBJ1-1): KAGVTQTPRYLIKTRGQQVTLSCSPISGHRSVSWYQQTPGQGLQFLFEYFSETQRNKGNFPGRFSGRQFSNSRSEMNVSTLELGDSALYLCASSLTENTEAFFGQGTRLTVV.

The chain uses TRBV2 and TRBJ1-1; D is uncertain. Trimming removed 5 bases from V and 2 bases from J, with 9 bases in between. CDR3 length: 13 amino acids. Germline V gives CDR1 SNHLY, CDR2 FYNNEI. The CDR3 protein is CASSLQRNTEAFF. The CDR3 nucleotides read TGTGCCAGCAGTTTACAGAGAAACACTGAAGCTTTCTTT.

V gene TRBV19 combines with J gene TRBJ1-1; tentatively, D is TRBD1 (5 bases). The CDR3 runs to 12 residues. V shed 10 bases and J shed 1 base, with 10 bases lying between them. The V gene's germline CDR1 is LNHDA and CDR2 SQIVND (reference sequence). CDR3 loop: CAIKGQNTEAFF. In DNA, the CDR3 is TGTGCCATCAAAGGACAGAACACTGAAGCTTTCTTT. The whole variable domain, remainder taken from reference TRBV19 and TRBJ1-1, is DGGITQSPKYLFRKEGQNVTLSCEQNLNHDAMYWYRQDPGQGLRLIYYSQIVNDFQKGDIAEGYSVSREKKESFPLTVTSAQKNPTAFYLCAIKGQNTEAFFGQGTRLTVV.

This chain links TRBV11-2 with TRBJ2-3; 11 bases line up with TRBD2. The V segment lost 0 bases and the J segment 7 bases; nucleotides outside the gene matches: 6. The CDR3 consists of 16 residues. The germline V gene has CDR1 SGHAT and CDR2 FQNNGV. DNA for the CDR3: TGTGCCAGCAGCTTAGAGCCCGGGACTAGCGGAAATACGCAGTATTTT. It codes for CASSLEPGTSGNTQYF.

V gene TRBV7-9 combines with J gene TRBJ1-2, with TRBD1 matching 8 bases. Germline-derived CDR1 and CDR2 are SEHNR and FQNEAQ (reference sequence). The CDR3 loop spans 14 amino acids. V lost 4 bases to trimming and J lost 8 bases; unmatched junction nucleotides: 9. The CDR3 bases are TGTGCCAGCAGCTGGGGACAGGACGGGCGCGGCTACACCTTC. Translation gives CASSWGQDGRGYTF.

The chain is built from TRBV5-1 and TRBJ2-5; D unclear. Germline V gene data show CDR1 as SGHRS and CDR2 as YFSETQ. The length of the CDR3 is 14 residues. V lost 1 base and J lost 0, with 7 bases in between. Written as DNA, the CDR3 is TGCGCCAGCAGCTTGATGGTAGACCAAGAGACCCAGTACTTC. Translating gives CASSLMVDQETQYF.

This chain connects TRBV7-2 to TRBJ2-1, with D possibly matching TRBD1 (7 bases). CDR3 size: 16 residues. Per the germline V gene, CDR1 is SGHTA and CDR2 is FQGNSA. The V end was cut by 8 bases, the J end by 3 bases, with 20 bases between. The chain's CDR3 is CASVLRAGQYYNEQFF. Written as DNA, the CDR3 is TGTGCCAGCGTACTCCGGGCGGGACAGTACTACAATGAGCAGTTCTTC.

As to this clone: Additional DNA sequences in this sample encode the identical CDR3. This chain uses TRBV2 with TRBJ1-5; D might be TRBD1 (6 bases). This CDR3 is built from 14 residues. The V gene's germline CDR1 is SNHLY and CDR2 FYNNEI. The V end was cut by 5 bases, the J end by 4 bases, with 12 bases between. The CDR3 loop is CASSPQGLNQPQHF. As DNA, the CDR3 is TGTGCCAGCAGTCCCCAGGGGTTGAATCAGCCCCAGCATTTT.

The V gene is TRBV7-9, the J gene TRBJ2-3; 7 bases map to TRBD1. The junction had 10 bases not matched to a gene; V was cut back by 5 bases and J by 2 bases. The CDR3 has 16 amino acids. Germline loops: CDR1 SEHNR, CDR2 FQNEAQ (reference sequence). The CDR3 sequence is CASSPRQGLITDTQYF. The CDR3 DNA follows: TGTGCCAGCAGCCCGCGACAGGGCCTTATCACAGATACGCAGTATTTT.

The chain joins TRBV11-3 to TRBJ2-2; perhaps D is TRBD1 or TRBD2 (6 bases each). The CDR3 has 15 residues. Trimming took 4 bases from V and 5 from J, leaving 14 bases between them. CDR1 is SGHNT, CDR2 YENEEA, per germline. For the CDR3, the DNA is TGTGCCAGCAGCTCAGGGTCGGGGGCGACCGGGGAGCTGTTTTTT. Translating gives CASSSGSGATGELFF.

The chain uses TRBV5-1 and TRBJ1-1; D gene uncertain. CDR1 is SGHRS, CDR2 YFSETQ, per germline. The V end lost 4 bases, the J end lost 7 bases, and 14 bases lay between the germline ends. The CDR3 contains 13 residues. Written as DNA, the CDR3 is TGCGCCAGCAGCCCAGTAACTCGGGGTGAAGCTTTCTTT. The encoded protein is CASSPVTRGEAFF.

This chain joins TRBV30 and TRBJ1-2, with no clear D. The V gene lost 2 bases and the J gene lost 1 base, with 20 bases spanning the gap. Per the germline V gene, CDR1 is GTSNPN and CDR2 is SVGIG (reference sequence). The CDR3 extends over 17 amino acids. The CDR3 nucleotides read TGTGCCTGGAGTCAAGCCGGGATCCCGACCTTTAACTATGGCTACACCTTC. It codes for CAWSQAGIPTFNYGYTF.

The chain recombines TRBV2 with TRBJ2-5, with 12 bases that match TRBD1. Germline loops: CDR1 SNHLY, CDR2 FYNNEI. CDR3 length: 16 amino acids. V shed 6 bases and J 4 bases; nucleotides not matched to a gene: 9. This CDR3 is CASRIQGTGGPETQYF. DNA of the CDR3: TGTGCCAGCAGAATACAAGGGACAGGGGGCCCAGAGACCCAGTACTTC.

The V call is TRBV6-1, the J call TRBJ1-1; TRBD1 matches 7 bases. This CDR3 has 14 residues. V gave up 7 bases and J gave up 1 base; unmatched junction bases: 6. Germline CDR1 and CDR2: MNHNS and SASEGT. The DNA of the CDR3 is TGTGCCAGCAATAAGGGGGCGGGGAACACTGAAGCTTTCTTT. It encodes CASNKGAGNTEAFF.

A word on this clone: One junction end does not reproduce the germline sequence, and a read error may be involved. This CDR3 is CASSQSSGTEAFF. In nucleotides, the CDR3 is TGCGCCAGCAGCCAATCGTCAGGCACTGAAGCTTTCTTT. The chain carries TRBV5-4 and TRBJ1-1; D remains unclear. CDR3 length: 13 amino acids. CDR1 and CDR2 from the germline V gene are SGHNT and YYREEE (reference sequence).

This chain joins TRBV5-1 and TRBJ1-1; TRBD1 matches at 9 bases. Germline assignment: CDR1 SGHRS and CDR2 YFSETQ. V was pared by 4 bases and J by 1 base, with 5 bases of the junction left unmatched. This CDR3 is 15 amino acids long. The CDR3 reads CASSRTGDRNTEAFF. The CDR3 nucleotides read TGCGCCAGCAGCAGGACAGGGGATCGGAACACTGAAGCTTTCTTT. Full variable domain (outside the CDR3, taken from reference TRBV5-1 and TRBJ1-1): KAGVTQTPRYLIKTRGQQVTLSCSPISGHRSVSWYQQTPGQGLQFLFEYFSETQRNKGNFPGRFSGRQFSNSRSEMNVSTLELGDSALYLCASSRTGDRNTEAFFGQGTRLTVV.

The V gene is TRBV7-2, the J gene TRBJ2-5; TRBD2 aligns across 7 bases. CDR3 size: 15 residues. Germline CDR1 and CDR2: SGHTA and FQGNSA. J was trimmed by 9 bases and V by 1 base; bases with no gene match: 11. In nucleotides, the CDR3 is TGTGCCAGCAGCTTAGTGCGGGCCCTAGGGAGGGCCCAGTACTTC. Protein: CASSLVRALGRAQYF.